This is a list of T cell receptor beta chains from one sample in a study of breast tumors, draining lymph nodes, adjacent tissues. TCRdb analysed the multiplex PCR reads with MiXCR anew, one entry per CDR3 protein. The sample carries 150,000 to 200,000 distinct CDR3 sequences, roughly 31% recorded once. Sequenced input: axillary lymph node tissue. Source of these receptors: a female donor with breast cancer. Some clones in this sample may be carry-over from other donors' samples. Each CDR3 is given with its conserved first and last residue. The D gene is left open where the match is weak. Size is stated for part of the rows, as once, few or many counts, or as a class when the clone is expanded.

>TRBV9|TRBD2|many|TRBJ2-2
CASSPRLAVTGELFF
TGTGCCAGCAGCCCGCGTCTAGCGGTCACCGGGGAGCTGTTTTTT
>TRBV20-1|TRBD2|.|TRBJ2-7
CGARDLAGVAYEQYF
TGCGGTGCTAGAGATCTAGCGGGAGTTGCCTACGAGCAGTACTTC
>TRBV20-1|TRBD2|many|TRBJ2-3
CSARDGRGGLPDTQYF
TGCAGTGCTAGAGATGGGCGGGGGGGCCTGCCAGATACGCAGTATTTT
>TRBV7-9|.|.|TRBJ2-2
CASSFYICSARATSGSTGELFF
.
>TRBV12-1|.|many|TRBJ2-1
CASSFSLNEQFF
TGTGCCAGCAGCTTTAGCTTAAATGAGCAGTTCTTC
>TRBV2|.|.|TRBJ1-4
CASSEALGGRGNEKLFF
TGTGCCAGCAGTGAAGCGCTTGGGGGGCGCGGGAATGAAAAACTGTTTTTT
>TRBV6-7|.|.|TRBJ2-1
CASSPALQIGEGSYNEQFF
TGTGCCAGCAGCCCAGCGCTCCAGATAGGGGAAGGCTCCTACAATGAGCAGTTCTTC
>TRBV20-1|.|many|TRBJ2-7
CSARGRRGGAYEQYF
TGCAGTGCTAGAGGGAGAAGGGGGGGGGCATACGAGCAGTACTTC
>TRBV7-2|TRBD1|many|TRBJ1-4
CASSFLQGWDEKLFF
TGTGCCAGCAGCTTCCTACAGGGGTGGGACGAAAAACTGTTTTTT
>TRBV11-2|.|many|TRBJ2-2
CASSPQMTGELFF
TGTGCCAGCAGCCCCCAAATGACCGGGGAGCTGTTTTTT
>TRBV11-3|.|.|TRBJ2-1
CASSFRRDSNEQFF
TGTGCCAGCAGCTTTCGGCGGGACAGCAATGAGCAGTTCTTC
>TRBV20-1|TRBD2|many|TRBJ2-5
CSARTGLAGQETQYF
TGCAGTGCTAGAACCGGACTAGCGGGGCAAGAGACCCAGTACTTC
>TRBV9|.|many|TRBJ2-5
CASSVGPRPWGNKETQYF
TGTGCCAGCAGCGTAGGTCCCCGACCTTGGGGGAATAAAGAGACCCAGTACTTC
>TRBV7-9|.|many|TRBJ2-3
CASSSERGTDTQYF
TGTGCCAGCAGCTCGGAACGGGGCACAGATACGCAGTATTTT
>TRBV7-2|.|many|TRBJ2-1
CASNFVAGPYNEQFF
TGTGCCAGCAACTTCGTTGCGGGACCCTACAATGAGCAGTTCTTC
>TRBV9|TRBD1|.|TRBJ1-1
CASSATGGGDTEAFF
TGTGCCAGCAGCGCGACAGGGGGCGGTGACACTGAAGCTTTCTTT
>TRBV15|.|many|TRBJ1-1
CATSRDSSTEAFF
TGTGCCACCAGCAGAGATTCCAGCACTGAAGCTTTCTTT
>TRBV10-2|TRBD2|many|TRBJ2-3
CASSDPSGVGDTQYF
TGCGCCAGCAGTGATCCTAGCGGGGTGGGAGATACGCAGTATTTT
>TRBV19|.|many|TRBJ2-1
CASSQGSYNEQFF
TGTGCCAGTAGTCAGGGCTCCTACAATGAGCAGTTCTTC
>TRBV7-2|.|few|TRBJ1-2
CASSLTLPDNYGYPF
TGTGCCAGCAGCTTGACCCTACCCGATAACTATGGCTACCCCTTC
>TRBV7-2|TRBD1|.|TRBJ1-5
CASSLGQGHIDTQHF
TGTGCCAGCAGCTTGGGACAGGGGCACATAGATACGCAGCATTTT
>TRBV9|.|.|TRBJ1-1
CASSVLGENTEAFF
TGTGCCAGCAGCGTACTGGGAGAGAACACTGAAGCTTTCTTT
>TRBV7-9|.|many|TRBJ1-4
CASSPRAANEKLFF
TGTGCCAGCAGCCCACGGGCGGCTAATGAAAAACTGTTTTTT
>TRBV6-5|TRBD1|.|TRBJ2-5
CASRSSPGQQETQYF
TGTGCCAGCAGGAGTTCTCCGGGACAGCAAGAGACCCAGTACTTC
>TRBV6-1|.|.|TRBJ1-2
CASSPDRALRRDYGYTF
TGTGCCAGCAGCCCGGACAGAGCTCTTAGGAGGGACTATGGCTACACCTTC
>TRBV15|.|many|TRBJ1-2
CATSRDRRAGGYTF
TGTGCCACCAGCAGAGATAGGAGAGCAGGTGGCTACACCTTC
>TRBV15|.|.|TRBJ2-1
CATSRVTGSSNEQFF
TGTGCCACCAGCAGAGTTACAGGTTCCAGCAATGAGCAGTTCTTC
>TRBV9|.|many|TRBJ1-2
CASNRDTSNYGYTF
TGTGCCAGCAACCGGGACACCTCTAACTATGGCTACACCTTC
>TRBV25-1|.|many|TRBJ2-7
CASPAPRYEQYF
TGTGCCAGCCCGGCCCCGCGCTACGAGCAGTACTTC
>TRBV6-2/TRBV6-3|.|many|TRBJ2-1
CASSHGLSENNEQFF
TGTGCCAGCAGTCACGGGTTAAGTGAGAACAATGAGCAGTTCTTC
>TRBV20-1|TRBD2|many|TRBJ2-5
CSARGLAPLETQYF
TGCAGTGCTAGAGGACTAGCTCCTCTGGAGACCCAGTACTTC
>TRBV6-5|TRBD2|many|TRBJ2-3
CASSPTAGSTDTQYF
TGTGCCAGCAGTCCCACAGCGGGGAGCACAGATACGCAGTATTTT
>TRBV12-3/TRBV12-4|.|many|TRBJ1-5
CASREGSSNQPQHF
TGTGCCAGCAGGGAGGGGTCGAGCAATCAGCCCCAGCATTTT
>TRBV6-2/TRBV6-3|.|.|TRBJ1-1
CASSLLRGGNLFF
TGTGCCAGCAGTTTACTCCGCGGGGGGAATCTTTTCTTT
>TRBV27|.|.|TRBJ2-6
CASSLLSGANVLTF
TGTGCCAGCAGTCTCCTCTCTGGGGCCAACGTCCTGACTTTC
>TRBV6-5|TRBD2|many|TRBJ2-1
CASSYRFAGGLNEQFF
TGTGCCAGCAGTTACCGGTTTGCGGGGGGGCTGAATGAGCAGTTCTTC
>TRBV12-3/TRBV12-4|.|once|TRBJ2-5
CASSSRAGDGTQYF
TGTGCCAGCAGCTCCAGAGCAGGGGACGGGACCCAGTACTTC
>TRBV5-8|.|medium-sized|TRBJ1-6
CASSRSEGISPLHF
TGTGCCAGCTCCAGGTCGGAGGGGATCTCACCCCTCCACTTT
>TRBV7-9|.|.|TRBJ1-1
CASSARVGTEAFF
TGTGCCAGCAGCGCCAGGGTGGGCACTGAAGCTTTCTTT
>TRBV10-3|.|many|TRBJ1-2
CAISESGGALYGYTF
TGTGCCATCAGTGAGTCTGGAGGGGCCCTCTATGGCTACACCTTC
>TRBV7-2|.|many|TRBJ1-2
CASSLNPANTNYGYTF
TGTGCCAGCAGCTTGAACCCCGCGAACACCAACTATGGCTACACCTTC
>TRBV6-5|TRBD1|few|TRBJ2-7
CASSRTGAYEQYF
TGTGCCAGCAGTCGGACAGGGGCCTACGAGCAGTACTTC
>TRBV5-1|.|.|TRBJ1-1
CASSFRASPGNTEAFF
TGCGCCAGCAGCTTCCGTGCGTCCCCGGGGAACACTGAAGCTTTCTTT
>TRBV5-1|.|many|TRBJ1-2
CASSLGGATNYGYTF
TGCGCCAGCAGCTTGGGGGGGGCGACTAACTATGGCTACACCTTC
>TRBV7-9|.|many|TRBJ2-3
CASSHNTDTQYF
TGTGCCAGCAGCCACAATACAGATACGCAGTATTTT
>TRBV18|TRBD1|.|TRBJ2-5
CASSTGGQEETQYF
TGTGCCAGCTCGACAGGGGGACAGGAAGAGACCCAGTACTTC
>TRBV28|TRBD1|few|TRBJ2-7
CASKYRDRDSYEQYF
TGTGCCAGCAAATACCGGGACAGGGACTCCTACGAGCAGTACTTC
>TRBV25-1|TRBD2|.|TRBJ2-3
CASSPRRTSGGAIDTQYF
TGTGCCAGCAGTCCACGCCGGACTAGCGGGGGGGCCATAGATACGCAGTATTTT
>TRBV11-2|TRBD2|.|TRBJ2-2
CASSALGGTTRELFF
TGTGCCAGCAGCGCATTGGGAGGGACCACCCGGGAGCTGTTTTTT
>TRBV2|.|many|TRBJ2-1
CASSEAAQRGEQFF
TGTGCCAGCAGTGAAGCAGCCCAGAGAGGGGAGCAGTTCTTC